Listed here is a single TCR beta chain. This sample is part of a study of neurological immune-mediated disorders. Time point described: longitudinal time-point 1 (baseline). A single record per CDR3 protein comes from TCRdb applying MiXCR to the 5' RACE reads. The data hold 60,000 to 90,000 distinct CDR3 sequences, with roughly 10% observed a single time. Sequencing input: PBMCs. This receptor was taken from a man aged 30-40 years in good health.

In nucleotides, the CDR3 is TGTGCCAGTAGTATCGGTAGCGGGAGGGCCTCCTACAATGAGCAGTTCTTC. It yields the protein CASSIGSGRASYNEQFF. The rearrangement uses TRBV19 and TRBJ2-1; 11 positions match TRBD2. The ends lost 3 bases at V and 0 bases at J; junction bases unmatched: 4. The CDR3 has 17 residues. CDR1 is LNHDA and CDR2 is SQIVND in the germline V gene (reference sequence).